The clone carrying this T cell receptor beta chain was recorded a few times. The antigen is unknown. TCRdb independently ran MiXCR on the PCR reads; one entry per CDR3 protein. The data contain approximately 630,000 distinct CDR3 sequences, roughly 27% of them singletons. The sample originates from a study of molecular identifiers for immune sequencing clone quantification. Study-wide context: Four portions were sequenced after RNA from approximately 20,000 or 98,000 naive CD8 cells was split five ways in replicates.

The sorting of naive CD8 T cells used the CD8+CD4-CCR7+CD45RA+ phenotype. Regarding the study as a whole: In a background of 850,000 to 1,000,000 naive cells, spiked Jurkat TCR RNA from one cell was reportedly detectable.

The source material was naive CD8+ T cells from blood, with Jurkat cell RNA spiked in. Subset given: FACS-sorted CD8+CD4-CCR7+CD45RA+ naive T cells. The TCR was taken from a human donor in good health. Some libraries in this study had Jurkat cell RNA spiked in.

The DNA for the CDR3 is TGTGCCAGCAGCCATATACTAGCGGGGGGCACCGGGGAGCTGTTTTTT. Residues: CASSHILAGGTGELFF. The chain couples TRBV4-2 to TRBJ2-2; 12 bases map to TRBD2. With V trimmed by 3 bases and J by 4 bases, 3 bases remained unmatched. Germline assignment: CDR1 LGHNA and CDR2 YNFKEQ. The length of the CDR3 is 16 residues.